Presented here are 5 T cell receptor beta chains from one specimen sequenced in a study of cytomegalovirus exposure and HLA in healthy donors. Researchers ran the PCR with 60 Vbeta and 13 Jbeta primers. Some clones are missing from TCRdb's copy, which holds only in-frame ones; the method was immunoSEQ multiplex PCR. This sample has around 63,000 clones, with approximately 79% found just once. The sequencing sample was made of PBMCs. All receptors derive from a woman aged 30 to 39 in good health and CMV-seronegative.

The CDR3 here is CAWNKGPSGNTIYF. The CDR3 region has the DNA TGTGCCTGGAATAAGGGGCCCTCTGGAAACACCATATATTTT. The genes are TRBV30 and TRBJ1-3; possibly TRBD1 for D (5 bases). V was clipped by 4 bases and J by 0 bases, with 10 bases between them. There are 14 residues in the CDR3. Germline V gene lookup returns CDR1 GTSNPN and CDR2 SVGIG (reference sequence).

This rearrangement joins TRBV19 to TRBJ2-4, with TRBD2 matching 7 bases. Trimming at V came to 5 bases and at J to 6 bases, leaving 10 bases not matched to a gene. The germline gives CDR1 LNHDA, CDR2 SQIVND (reference sequence). The CDR3 totals 15 residues. CDR3 region: CASSQQGGVLNIQYF. The CDR3 coding sequence is TGTGCCAGTAGTCAGCAGGGAGGGGTTTTAAACATTCAGTACTTC.

The V gene is TRBV7-8, the J gene TRBJ2-1; perhaps TRBD2 as D (6 bases). V lost 2 bases and J lost 8, with 13 bases in between. The CDR3 contains 14 residues. Germline V gene lookup returns CDR1 SGHVS and CDR2 FQNEAQ. The CDR3 coding sequence is TGTGCCAGCAGCTTAACGGGAGCTCTGTATGAGCAGTTCTTC. It encodes CASSLTGALYEQFF. Looking up the rest from reference TRBV7-8 and TRBJ2-1 gives the full variable domain: GAGVSQSPRYKVAKRGQDVALRCDPISGHVSLFWYQQALGQGPEFLTYFQNEAQLDKSGLPSDRFFAERPEGSVSTLKIQRTQQEDSAVYLCASSLTGALYEQFFGPGTRLTVL.

The chain carries TRBV11-3 and TRBJ1-2; tentative D call: TRBD1 (5 bases). The CDR3 has 13 amino acids. From germline, CDR1 is SGHNT and CDR2 YENEEA. The germline V and J ends were trimmed by 6 bases and 2 bases, with 10 bases remaining between them. The CDR3 here is CASSVTGNYGYTF. CDR3 sequence (DNA): TGTGCCAGCAGTGTAACAGGAAACTATGGCTACACCTTC.

CDR3 nucleotide sequence: TGTGCCAGTAGTATTAGCGGGCACCCCAGGGATACGCAGTATTTT. The encoded protein is CASSISGHPRDTQYF. This chain links TRBV19 with TRBJ2-3; TRBD2 matches 7 bases. This CDR3 has 15 residues. Germline values: CDR1 LNHDA, CDR2 SQIVND (reference sequence). V dropped 3 bases and J dropped 6; count of bases not matched to a gene: 9.